The 22 T cell receptor beta chains given below trace back to one sample, sequenced in a study of blood T cell repertoires in COVID-19. Sequenced by immunoSEQ multiplex PCR; TCRdb stores in-frame clones only, minus some. This table holds about 140,000 clones, about 76% found once. Sequencing used peripheral blood. The origin of the receptors is a human donor in a cohort sampled during active COVID-19.

This clone was picked up many times. V and J are TRBV7-9 and TRBJ2-7, with 13 bases aligning to TRBD2. V was clipped by 3 bases and J by 7 bases; unmatched bases: 6. CDR3 length: 15 amino acids. CDR1 and CDR2 from the germline V gene are SEHNR and FQNEAQ (reference sequence). The CDR3 spells CASSFGLAGVEEQYF. The CDR3 nucleotides read TGTGCCAGCAGCTTCGGACTAGCGGGAGTTGAGGAGCAGTACTTC.

The V call is TRBV7-2, the J call TRBJ2-3; TRBD2 agrees at 14 bases. Per the germline V gene, CDR1 is SGHTA and CDR2 is FQGNSA. The V and J ends lost 1 base and 5 bases, in that order; junction bases with no gene match: 5. The CDR3 consists of 17 residues. CDR3 bases: TGTGCCAGCAGCTTAGTAGGGACTAGCGGGAGAGTAGATACGCAGTATTTT. Encoded protein: CASSLVGTSGRVDTQYF.

The chain has TRBV7-9 and TRBJ2-3, with 13 bases identical to TRBD2. Trimming cost V 4 bases and J 6 bases; bases outside gene matches: 4. Germline loops: CDR1 SEHNR, CDR2 FQNEAQ (reference sequence). CDR3 size: 15 residues. CDR3 DNA: TGTGCCAGCAGCTCCGTACTAGCGGGAGGGGATACGCAGTATTTT. It codes for CASSSVLAGGDTQYF. The full variable domain, in which reference TRBV7-9 and TRBJ2-3 provide the parts outside the CDR3, is DTGVSQNPRHKITKRGQNVTFRCDPISEHNRLYWYRQTLGQGPEFLTYFQNEAQLEKSRLLSDRFSAERPKGSFSTLEIQRTEQGDSAMYLCASSSVLAGGDTQYFGPGTRLTVL.

This sequence joins TRBV2 and TRBJ2-7; TRBD2 is a possible D gene (5 bases). The CDR3 runs to 10 residues. The V gene's germline CDR1 is SNHLY and CDR2 FYNNEI. V was trimmed by 8 bases and J by 7 bases, leaving 9 bases between them. This CDR3 reads CASERDEQYF. CDR3 DNA: TGTGCCAGCGAGAGGGATGAGCAGTACTTC.

The CDR3: CATKSIYDEQYF. CDR3 DNA: TGTGCCACCAAATCTATCTATGACGAGCAGTACTTC. The chain carries TRBV24-1 and TRBJ2-7; no clear D. The CDR3 has 12 amino acids. Germline-derived CDR1 and CDR2 are KGHDR and SFDVKD. The V end was cut by 8 bases, the J end by 5 bases, with 12 bases between.

The chain is built from TRBV2 and TRBJ1-1; no reliable D call. CDR1 is SNHLY, CDR2 FYNNEI, per germline. With 4 bases removed from V and 2 bases from J, the gap between germline ends came to 11 bases. The CDR3 length is 14 residues. CDR3 coding DNA: TGTGCCAGCAGTGTTGCAGGAGGTAACACTGAAGCTTTCTTT. Translation gives CASSVAGGNTEAFF.

The chain links TRBV2 to TRBJ1-6; D remains ambiguous. The V and J ends lost 6 bases and 14 bases respectively, with 17 bases between them. Germline loops: CDR1 SNHLY, CDR2 FYNNEI. This CDR3 is 13 amino acids long. The CDR3 region has the DNA TGTGCCAGCAGGACCCCGACTTCAGTGGCCCTCCACTTT. Protein: CASRTPTSVALHF.

This rearrangement joins TRBV25-1 to TRBJ2-1; 10 bases are a match to TRBD2. The CDR3 is 16 residues long. Germline CDR1 is MGHDK and CDR2 is SYGVNS. The V and J ends lost 7 bases and 2 bases, in that order; junction bases with no gene match: 8. The chain's CDR3 is CASTEASGSTYNEQFF. CDR3 nucleotides: TGTGCCAGCACTGAGGCTAGCGGGAGCACCTACAATGAGCAGTTCTTC.

The chain uses TRBV7-9 and TRBJ1-1; a weak D match, TRBD1 (5 bases). CDR1 is SEHNR, CDR2 FQNEAQ, per germline (reference sequence). Trimming pared 5 bases from V and 11 bases from J, leaving 18 bases between. The CDR3 contains 13 residues. The CDR3 protein is CASSAAGGIVAFF. CDR3 nucleotide sequence: TGTGCCAGCAGCGCGGCGGGGGGTATAGTGGCTTTCTTT.

The chain employs TRBV2 and TRBJ1-2; TRBD1 aligns across 8 bases. The CDR3 spans 11 residues. Trimming removed 6 bases from V and 11 bases from J; junction bases left unmatched: 5. Germline CDR1 SNHLY, CDR2 FYNNEI. The CDR3 nucleotides read TGTGCCAGCAGGGACAGGGTCTTTTACACCTTC. Amino acid sequence: CASRDRVFYTF.

The chain couples TRBV6-6 to TRBJ2-7, with TRBD1 matching over 9 bases. Germline CDR1 is MNHNY and CDR2 is SVGAGI (reference sequence). The CDR3 spans 16 residues. The trim removed 0 bases at V and 5 bases at J, leaving 8 bases unmatched. CDR3 coding DNA: TGTGCCAGCAGTTACTCGACCGGGACAGGGCCTAACGAGCAGTACTTC. Its protein product is CASSYSTGTGPNEQYF.

The chain recombines TRBV19 with TRBJ1-4; 8 bases match TRBD1. From germline, CDR1 is LNHDA and CDR2 SQIVND (reference sequence). V lost 9 bases to trimming and J lost 1 base; unmatched junction nucleotides: 4. The CDR3 has 14 amino acids. The CDR3 DNA is TGTGCCAGCCAAACAGGGGGAACTAATGAAAAACTGTTTTTT. Protein sequence: CASQTGGTNEKLFF. Supplemented by reference TRBV19 and TRBJ1-4, the full variable domain reads DGGITQSPKYLFRKEGQNVTLSCEQNLNHDAMYWYRQDPGQGLRLIYYSQIVNDFQKGDIAEGYSVSREKKESFPLTVTSAQKNPTAFYLCASQTGGTNEKLFFGSGTQLSVL.

The J gene is TRBJ1-3, the V gene TRBV28; the D gene is possibly TRBD1 (6 bases). From germline, CDR1 is MDHEN and CDR2 SYDVKM. CDR3 length: 14 amino acids. Trimming took off 6 bases at V and 0 bases at J, with 9 bases between the two ends. The DNA of the CDR3 is TGTGCCAGCAGAGGACAGCTCTCTGGAAACACCATATATTTT. Its translation is CASRGQLSGNTIYF. The full variable domain, completed using reference TRBV28 and TRBJ1-3, is DVKVTQSSRYLVKRTGEKVFLECVQDMDHENMFWYRQDPGLGLRLIYFSYDVKMKEKGDIPEGYSVSREKKERFSLILESASTNQTSMYLCASRGQLSGNTIYFGEGSWLTVV.

This sequence joins TRBV7-9 and TRBJ2-5; TRBD1 agrees at 8 bases. Trimming took 5 bases from V and 3 from J; bases not matched to a gene: 5. This CDR3 region has 14 residues. CDR1 and CDR2 (germline): SEHNR, FQNEAQ (reference sequence). The CDR3 loop reads CASSPQGGEETQYF. As DNA, the CDR3 is TGTGCCAGCAGCCCACAGGGGGGCGAAGAGACCCAGTACTTC.

The chain joins TRBV15 to TRBJ1-5, with D hard to call. The CDR3 runs 15 residues. Germline CDR1 and CDR2: LNHNV and YYDKDF (reference sequence). Trimming removed 1 base from V and 1 base from J, with 8 bases in between. CDR3 nucleotides: TGTGCCACCAGCAGAGCCGGGTCCAGCAATCAGCCCCAGCATTTT. Protein: CATSRAGSSNQPQHF.

The V call is TRBV28, the J call TRBJ2-5; D possibly corresponds to TRBD1 (6 bases). V lost 3 bases, J lost 5 bases, and 13 bases lay in between. The CDR3 has 14 residues. The germline V gene has CDR1 MDHEN and CDR2 SYDVKM. CDR3 amino acids: CASSFGTWGETQYF. The CDR3, as DNA: TGTGCCAGCAGTTTCGGGACATGGGGGGAGACCCAGTACTTC.

This chain joins TRBV4-3 and TRBJ2-2; no clear D. V was cut by 0 bases and J by 3 bases, with 5 bases left in between. Germline-derived CDR1 and CDR2 are LGHNA and YSLEER. This CDR3 is 14 amino acids long. The CDR3 here is CASSQDDYTGELFF. CDR3 DNA: TGCGCCAGCAGCCAAGACGACTACACCGGGGAGCTGTTTTTT.

The J gene is TRBJ2-4, the V gene TRBV27; weak D call: TRBD1 (6 bases). V shed 5 bases and J shed 8 bases, with 19 bases lying between them. The CDR3 spans 15 residues. Germline lookup yields CDR1 MNHEY and CDR2 SMNVEV (reference sequence). The CDR3 bases are TGTGCCAGCAGTGACTTACAGGGCCGGCAAGACATTCAGTACTTC. This codes for CASSDLQGRQDIQYF.

CDR3 coding DNA: TGTGCCAGCAGCTCGGTGGCAGGGCGGGGCACTGAAGCTTTCTTT. Residues: CASSSVAGRGTEAFF. The rearrangement links TRBV7-2 to TRBJ1-1; TRBD1 is a possible D gene (5 bases). Germline V gene data show CDR1 as SGHTA and CDR2 as FQGNSA. V lost 4 bases and J 4 bases, leaving 16 bases between the germline ends. There are 15 residues in the CDR3.

The chain carries TRBV19 and TRBJ2-7; weak D call: TRBD1 (5 bases). V lost 5 bases to trimming and J lost 3 bases, with 8 bases between them. Germline V CDR1 and CDR2: LNHDA, SQIVND (reference sequence). The CDR3 extends over 12 amino acids. The DNA for the CDR3 is TGTGCCAGTAGTCCGCAGGGCTACGAGCAGTACTTC. This sequence encodes CASSPQGYEQYF.

The chain uses TRBV7-6 and TRBJ1-3, with D maybe TRBD1 (6 bases). Trimming took off 2 bases at V and 4 bases at J, with 9 bases between the two ends. Germline V gene lookup returns CDR1 SGHVS and CDR2 FNYEAQ. The CDR3 covers 14 residues. The CDR3 is CASSLSRGGNTIYF. DNA for the CDR3: TGTGCCAGCAGCTTAAGCAGGGGCGGAAACACCATATATTTT. The full variable domain, in which reference TRBV7-6 and TRBJ1-3 provide the parts outside the CDR3, is GAGVSQSPRYKVTKRGQDVALRCDPISGHVSLYWYRQALGQGPEFLTYFNYEAQQDKSGLPNDRFSAERPEGSISTLTIQRTEQRDSAMYRCASSLSRGGNTIYFGEGSWLTVV.

V is TRBV7-2 and J is TRBJ2-1, with 9 bases fitting TRBD2. The CDR3 length is 15 residues. CDR1 is SGHTA, CDR2 FQGNSA, per germline. The ends lost 8 bases at V and 2 bases at J; junction bases unmatched: 7. The CDR3 sequence: CASRRSSGAYNEQFF. In nucleotides, the CDR3 is TGTGCCAGCCGCAGATCTAGCGGGGCCTACAATGAGCAGTTCTTC.